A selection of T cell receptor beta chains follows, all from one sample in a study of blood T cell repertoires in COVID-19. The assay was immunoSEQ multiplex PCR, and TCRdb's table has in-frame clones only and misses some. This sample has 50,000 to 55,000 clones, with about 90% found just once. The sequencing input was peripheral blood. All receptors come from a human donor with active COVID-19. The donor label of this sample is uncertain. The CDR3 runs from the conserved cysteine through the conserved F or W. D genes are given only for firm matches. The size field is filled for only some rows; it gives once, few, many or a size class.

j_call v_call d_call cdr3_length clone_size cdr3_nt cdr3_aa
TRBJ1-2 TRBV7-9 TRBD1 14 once TGTGCCAGCAGCTGGGAGACAGGGGCCTATGGCTACACCTTC CASSWETGAYGYTF
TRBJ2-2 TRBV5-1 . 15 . TGCGCCAGCAGTCCGGCGGAACTGAACACCGGGGAGCTGTTTTTT CASSPAELNTGELFF
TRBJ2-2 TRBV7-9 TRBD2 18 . TGTGCCAGCAGCCCAATGCCCATCGGGGGGGCTTTCACCGGGGAGCTGTTTTTT CASSPMPIGGAFTGELFF
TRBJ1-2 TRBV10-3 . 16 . TGTGCCATCAGTGGTTCGGGCAGGGAACTAACTAATGGCTACACCTTC CAISGSGRELTNGYTF
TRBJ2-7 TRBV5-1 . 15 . TGCGCCAGCAGCTCGGCCCCTACAGGGTCCTACGAGCAGTACTTC CASSSAPTGSYEQYF
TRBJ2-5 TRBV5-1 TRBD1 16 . TGCGCCAGCAGCTTGGGGACAGGGGGCGCGGAAGAGACCCAGTACTTC CASSLGTGGAEETQYF
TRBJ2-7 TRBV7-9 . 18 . TGTGCCAGCAGCTCGGCTCACAAGGGGGCGGCGGGGGGATACGAGCAGTACTTC CASSSAHKGAAGGYEQYF
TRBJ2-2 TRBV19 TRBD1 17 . TGTGCCAGTAGTATGGGGAGAAGGGGGCTCGACACCGGGGAGCTGTTTTTT CASSMGRRGLDTGELFF
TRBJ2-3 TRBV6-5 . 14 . TGTGCCAGCAGTTACTCGATGGGGCGGAATACGCAGTATTTT CASSYSMGRNTQYF
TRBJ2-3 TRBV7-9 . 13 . TGTGCCAGCAGCCCCAGTGGAGAGGATACGCAGTATTTT CASSPSGEDTQYF
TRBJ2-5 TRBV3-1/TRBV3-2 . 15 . TGTGCCAGCAGCCCGGGGGATCGTTTGGGTGAGACCCAGTACTTC CASSPGDRLGETQYF
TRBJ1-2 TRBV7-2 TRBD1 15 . TGTGCCAGCAGCCCCTCCGGACAGGGAGCGTGGGGCTACACCTTC CASSPSGQGAWGYTF
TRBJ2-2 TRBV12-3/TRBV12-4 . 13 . TGTGCCAGCACCTCAAAGGGGTTCGGGGAGCTGTTTTTT CASTSKGFGELFF
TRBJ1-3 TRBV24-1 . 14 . TGTGCCACCAGTGATTTCCTCAGAGGAAACACCATATATTTT CATSDFLRGNTIYF
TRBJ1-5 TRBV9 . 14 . TGTGCCAGCAGCGTAGAGCCGGGTAGGAAACCCCAGCATTTT CASSVEPGRKPQHF
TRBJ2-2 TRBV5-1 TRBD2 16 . TGCGCCAGCAGCTTTACTGGGACTACTGTCACCGGGGAGCTGTTTTTT CASSFTGTTVTGELFF
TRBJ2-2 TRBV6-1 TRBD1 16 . TGTGCCAGCAGTGATCGGGACAGGGTCATCACCGGGGAGCTGTTTTTT CASSDRDRVITGELFF
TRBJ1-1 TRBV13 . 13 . TGTGCCAGCATACCCTACAGGAATACTGAAGCTTTCTTT CASIPYRNTEAFF
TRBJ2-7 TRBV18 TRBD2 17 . TGTGCCAGCTCACCATCCCCTGCGCGGGGGGCCTCTTACGAGCAGTACTTC CASSPSPARGASYEQYF
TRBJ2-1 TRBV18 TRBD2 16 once TGTGCCAGCTCACCACCCCGGACTAGCGGATACAATGAGCAGTTCTTC CASSPPRTSGYNEQFF
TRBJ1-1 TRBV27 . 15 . TGTGCCAGCAGTTTATCTGCCCAGCGGAACACTGAAGCTTTCTTT CASSLSAQRNTEAFF
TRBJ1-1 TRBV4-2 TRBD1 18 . TGTGCCAGCAGCCAAGTACCGGGACAGGGGACGAGAGGCACTGAAGCTTTCTTT CASSQVPGQGTRGTEAFF
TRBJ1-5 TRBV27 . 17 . TGTGCCAGCAGTTTGTCGTGGAGCGGGGCAAGCAATCAGCCCCAGCATTTT CASSLSWSGASNQPQHF
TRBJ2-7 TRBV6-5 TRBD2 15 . TGTGCCAGCATACCCTTAGCGGGGGGTTACTACGAGCAGTACTTC CASIPLAGGYYEQYF
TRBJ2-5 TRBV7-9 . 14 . TGTGCCAGCAGCTCGGGACAGTTGCGGGGGACCCAGTACTTC CASSSGQLRGTQYF
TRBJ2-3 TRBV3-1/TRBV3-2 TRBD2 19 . TGTGCCAGCAGCCAACTCGTAAAGAAGCGGGGGAAAACCACAGATACGCAGTATTTT CASSQLVKKRGKTTDTQYF
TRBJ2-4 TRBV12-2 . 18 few TGTGCAAGTCGCTTAGCTTCGACAGGGGCGGGGGACAAAAACATTCAGTACTTC CASRLASTGAGDKNIQYF
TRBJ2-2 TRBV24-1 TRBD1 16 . TGTGCCACCAGTGACTGGGGACAGGCAAACACCGGGGAGCTGTTTTTT CATSDWGQANTGELFF
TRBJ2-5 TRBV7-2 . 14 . TGTGCCAGCACCTCTCCAGGGTTCCAAGAGACCCAGTACTTC CASTSPGFQETQYF
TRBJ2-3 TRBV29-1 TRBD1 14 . TGCAGCGTCAGGGCAGGGGGCACGTCAGATACGCAGTATTTT CSVRAGGTSDTQYF
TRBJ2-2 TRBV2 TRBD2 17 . TGTGCCAGCAGCGGGACTAGCGGGGGGCTTATCACCGGGGAGCTGTTTTTT CASSGTSGGLITGELFF
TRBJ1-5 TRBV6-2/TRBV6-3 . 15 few TGTGCCAGCAGCATAAAAAGCGACAGGTATCAGCCCCAGCATTTT CASSIKSDRYQPQHF
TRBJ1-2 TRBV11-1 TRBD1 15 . TGTGCCAGCAGCCCCCGGACAGGAGCTAACTATGGCTACACCTTC CASSPRTGANYGYTF
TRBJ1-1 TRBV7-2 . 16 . TGTGCCAGCAGTTTTACTGGAGGAAGCTTGAACACTGAAGCTTTCTTT CASSFTGGSLNTEAFF
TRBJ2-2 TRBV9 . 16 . TGTGCCAGCAGCTCCCGAGGGGGGGTAGACACCGGGGAGCTGTTTTTT CASSSRGGVDTGELFF
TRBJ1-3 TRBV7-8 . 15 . TGTGCCAGCAGCTTTACATCTGCCTCTGGAAACACCATATATTTT CASSFTSASGNTIYF
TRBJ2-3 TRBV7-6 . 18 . TGTGCCAGCAGCTTAGCGGGGGGGGCCATGCGGGACACAGATACGCAGTATTTT CASSLAGGAMRDTDTQYF